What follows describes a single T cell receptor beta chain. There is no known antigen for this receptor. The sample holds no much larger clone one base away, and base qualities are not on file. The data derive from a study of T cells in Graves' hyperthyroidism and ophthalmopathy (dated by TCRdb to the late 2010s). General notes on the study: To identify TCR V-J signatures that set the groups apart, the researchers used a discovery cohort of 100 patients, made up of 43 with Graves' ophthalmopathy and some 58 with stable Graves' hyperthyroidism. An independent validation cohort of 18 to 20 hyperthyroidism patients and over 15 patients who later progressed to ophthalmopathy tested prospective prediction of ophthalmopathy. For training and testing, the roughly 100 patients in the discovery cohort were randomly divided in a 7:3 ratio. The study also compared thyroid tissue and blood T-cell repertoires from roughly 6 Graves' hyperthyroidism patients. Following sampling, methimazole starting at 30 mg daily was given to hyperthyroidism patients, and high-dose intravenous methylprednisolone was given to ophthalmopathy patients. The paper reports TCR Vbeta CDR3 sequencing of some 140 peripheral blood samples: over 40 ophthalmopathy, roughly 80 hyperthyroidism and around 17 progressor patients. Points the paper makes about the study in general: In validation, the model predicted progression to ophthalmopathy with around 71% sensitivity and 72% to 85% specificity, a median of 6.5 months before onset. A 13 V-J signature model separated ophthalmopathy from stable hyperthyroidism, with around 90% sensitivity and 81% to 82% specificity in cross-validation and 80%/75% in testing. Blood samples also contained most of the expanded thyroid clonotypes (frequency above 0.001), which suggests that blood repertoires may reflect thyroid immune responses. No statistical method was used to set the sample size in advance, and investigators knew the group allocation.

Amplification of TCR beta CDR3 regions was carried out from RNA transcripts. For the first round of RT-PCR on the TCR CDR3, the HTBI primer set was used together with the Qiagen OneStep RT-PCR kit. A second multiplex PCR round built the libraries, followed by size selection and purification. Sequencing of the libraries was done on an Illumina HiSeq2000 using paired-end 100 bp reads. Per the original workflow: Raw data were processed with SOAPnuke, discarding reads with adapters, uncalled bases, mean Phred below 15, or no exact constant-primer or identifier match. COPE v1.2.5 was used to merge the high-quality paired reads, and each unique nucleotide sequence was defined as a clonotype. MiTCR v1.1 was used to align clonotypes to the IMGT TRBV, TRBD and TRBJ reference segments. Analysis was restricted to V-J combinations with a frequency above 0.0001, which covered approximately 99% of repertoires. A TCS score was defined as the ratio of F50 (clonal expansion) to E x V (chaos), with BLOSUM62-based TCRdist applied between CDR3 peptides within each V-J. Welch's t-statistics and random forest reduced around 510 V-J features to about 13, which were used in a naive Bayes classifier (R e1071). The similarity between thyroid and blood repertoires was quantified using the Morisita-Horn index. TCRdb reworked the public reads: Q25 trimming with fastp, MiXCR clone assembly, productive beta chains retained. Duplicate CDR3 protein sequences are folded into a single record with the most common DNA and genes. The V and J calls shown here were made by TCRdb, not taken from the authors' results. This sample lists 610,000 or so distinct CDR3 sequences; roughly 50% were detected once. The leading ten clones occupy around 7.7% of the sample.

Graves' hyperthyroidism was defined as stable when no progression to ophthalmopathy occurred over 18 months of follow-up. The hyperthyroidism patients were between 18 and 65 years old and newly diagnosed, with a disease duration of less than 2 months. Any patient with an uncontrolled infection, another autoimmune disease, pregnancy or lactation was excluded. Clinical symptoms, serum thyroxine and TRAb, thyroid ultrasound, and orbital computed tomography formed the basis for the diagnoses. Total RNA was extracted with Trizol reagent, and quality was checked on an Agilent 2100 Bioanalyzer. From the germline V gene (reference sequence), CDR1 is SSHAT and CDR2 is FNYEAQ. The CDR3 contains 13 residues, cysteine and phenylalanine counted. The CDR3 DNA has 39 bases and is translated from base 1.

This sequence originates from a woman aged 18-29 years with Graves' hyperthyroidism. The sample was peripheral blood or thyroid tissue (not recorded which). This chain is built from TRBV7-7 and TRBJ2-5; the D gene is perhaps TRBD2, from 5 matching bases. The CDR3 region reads CASARGSTETQYF. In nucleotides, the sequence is TGTGCTAGCGCCCGAGGGAGCACGGAGACCCAGTACTTC.